The 24 T cell receptor beta chains below all came from one sample that was sequenced in a study of CD8+ T cells in alopecia areata. Treatment: oral pan-JAK inhibitor, 5-10 mg twice daily. RNA was extracted and reverse transcribed into cDNA as the sequencing template. Profiled with immunoSEQ multiplex PCR; TCRdb holds only in-frame clones, not every one. The repertoire has fewer than 250,000 clones, roughly 64% of them found once; the top ten carry more than 3.5%. The specimen comprised CD4+ T cells sorted from blood, sampled at week 4, from a patient treated with tofacitinib. Receptors were obtained from a human donor with alopecia areata.

This chain links TRBV7-3 with TRBJ1-5; D remains ambiguous. Germline V gene sequence: CDR1 SGHTA, CDR2 FQGTGA. The CDR3 is made up of 12 amino acids. V lost 3 bases, J lost 7 bases, and 7 bases lay in between. The CDR3 DNA sequence: TGTGCCAGCAGCTTGATAGGGCAGCCCCAGCATTTT. The encoded protein is CASSLIGQPQHF.

This clone came up once. The chain carries TRBV5-1 and TRBJ1-3; D ambiguous. The CDR3 is 14 residues long. The V gene lost 1 base and the J gene lost 6 bases, with 11 bases spanning the gap. Germline CDR1 reads SGHRS; CDR2 reads YFSETQ. As DNA, the CDR3 is TGCGCCAGCAGCTTGTCCGGACCACCAAACACCATATATTTT. Encoded protein: CASSLSGPPNTIYF.

Comments on this clone: Distinct nucleotide sequences in the sample also encode this CDR3. V gene TRBV5-1 combines with J gene TRBJ1-1, with 8 bases matching TRBD1. The CDR3 runs 14 residues. V lost 4 bases and J lost 2; bases outside the gene matches: 4. Per germline, CDR1 SGHRS and CDR2 YFSETQ. The CDR3 coding sequence is TGCGCCAGCAGCGCGGGGACAGGTAACACTGAAGCTTTCTTT. This encodes CASSAGTGNTEAFF.

This clone was seen a single time. The genes are TRBV29-1 and TRBJ1-5, with 10 positions matching TRBD1. The CDR3 length is 13 residues. Germline CDR1 and CDR2: SQVTM and ANQGSEA. The V gene end was trimmed by 5 bases and the J gene end by 10 bases; junction bases not matched to a gene: 8. The CDR3 reads CSVLGGQGSPQHF. The CDR3 nucleotides are TGCAGCGTTTTGGGGGGACAGGGGTCTCCCCAGCATTTT.

The chain recombines TRBV5-8 with TRBJ2-6; D is undetermined. This CDR3 has 15 residues. Trimming cost V 5 bases and J 0 bases, with 9 bases left between them. Germline loops: CDR1 SGHTS, CDR2 YDEGEE. CDR3 residues: CASSPQFSGANVLTF. Here the CDR3 DNA reads TGTGCCAGCAGTCCACAGTTCTCTGGGGCCAACGTCCTGACTTTC.

This clone was recorded once. The chain carries TRBV2 and TRBJ2-6; D is perhaps TRBD1 or TRBD2 (5 bases each). CDR3 length equals 15 residues. V was trimmed by 6 bases and J by 2 bases, leaving 11 bases between them. The V gene's germline CDR1 is SNHLY and CDR2 FYNNEI. The chain's CDR3 is CASSQTAAGANVLTF. The CDR3 DNA follows: TGTGCCAGCAGCCAGACAGCGGCTGGGGCCAACGTCCTGACTTTC.

The CDR3 nucleotides read TGCGCCAGCAGTCAATCGGAGGGGCCCAATGGCTACACCTTC. Its translation is CASSQSEGPNGYTF. The V gene is TRBV23-1, the J gene TRBJ1-2, with a possible D match to TRBD1 (5 bases). Being an ORF, TRBV23-1 has a function that is uncertain. The V end was cut by 0 bases, the J end by 6 bases, with 11 bases between. The CDR3 totals 14 residues.

The chain has TRBV6-1 and TRBJ2-1; D is ambiguous. Germline assignment: CDR1 MNHNS and CDR2 SASEGT. This CDR3 is built from 15 residues. V was clipped by 6 bases and J by 8 bases, with 20 bases between them. The chain's CDR3 is CASSEALGVGDEQFF. CDR3 nucleotide sequence: TGTGCCAGCAGCGAGGCGCTAGGAGTAGGAGATGAGCAGTTCTTC.

The chain has TRBV5-1 and TRBJ1-5; D unresolved. The CDR3 covers 13 residues. Germline V lookup: CDR1 SGHRS, CDR2 YFSETQ. V was pared by 1 base and J by 4 bases, with 6 bases between. The CDR3: CASSLMENQPQHF. The CDR3 DNA is TGCGCCAGCAGCTTGATGGAGAATCAGCCCCAGCATTTT.

V usage is TRBV7-2 and J usage is TRBJ2-7, with D maybe TRBD1 (5 bases). With 1 base removed from V and 6 bases from J, the gap between germline ends came to 10 bases. Germline lookup yields CDR1 SGHTA and CDR2 FQGNSA. This CDR3 is built from 13 residues. The CDR3 reads CASSLVWGGEQYF. The CDR3 nucleotides read TGTGCCAGCAGCTTAGTTTGGGGCGGCGAGCAGTACTTC.

The rearrangement uses TRBV30 and TRBJ1-1, with 7 bases matching TRBD1. There are 14 residues in the CDR3. Trimming took 4 bases from V and 0 from J; bases not matched to a gene: 5. Germline lookup yields CDR1 GTSNPN and CDR2 SVGIG (reference sequence). The CDR3 region has the DNA TGTGCCTGGAAAGTGGGACAGATGAACACTGAAGCTTTCTTT. The encoded protein is CAWKVGQMNTEAFF.

The chain has TRBV21-1 and TRBJ1-5; TRBD1, the D gene given by the table, was not confirmed from the DNA. TRBV21-1 has pseudogene status. The CDR3 spans 19 residues. As DNA, the CDR3 is TGTGCCAGCAGCAAAGGGCTTTGTACGGGACAGGGATTTGATCAGCCCCAGCATTTT. It translates to CASSKGLCTGQGFDQPQHF.

This chain uses TRBV4-1 with TRBJ2-3; D not certain. Germline V gene lookup returns CDR1 MGHRA and CDR2 YSYEKL. This CDR3 spans 13 amino acids. V lost 4 bases and J lost 4, with 9 bases in between. CDR3 in amino acids: CASSLSLADTQYF. The CDR3 bases are TGCGCCAGCAGCCTCTCTTTGGCAGATACGCAGTATTTT.

V usage is TRBV15 and J usage is TRBJ2-7; tentatively, D is TRBD2 (6 bases). Trimming shortened V by 3 bases and J by 5 bases, and 20 bases separated the two germline ends. The CDR3 runs to 16 residues. CDR1 is LNHNV, CDR2 YYDKDF, per germline (reference sequence). The CDR3 region has the DNA TGTGCCACCAGCAGTGCTGACGTTGCGGGCGGGGACGAGCAGTACTTC. This gives the protein CATSSADVAGGDEQYF.

This clone has only a few counts. The chain is built from TRBV5-1 and TRBJ1-4; D gene ambiguous. In germline, CDR1 is SGHRS, CDR2 YFSETQ. Trimming stripped 1 base from V and 8 bases from J, with 9 bases between. CDR3 length: 13 residues. CDR3 bases: TGCGCCAGCAGCTTGCAGGCGAAGGAAAAACTGTTTTTT. This gives the protein CASSLQAKEKLFF.

J is TRBJ2-4 and V is TRBV5-4; 7 bases align to TRBD1. The CDR3 sequence is 14 residues long. CDR1 is SGHNT and CDR2 is YYREEE in the germline V gene (reference sequence). Trimming cost V 4 bases and J 7 bases; bases outside gene matches: 8. CDR3 sequence: CASSATGDENIQYF. In DNA, the CDR3 is TGTGCCAGCAGCGCCACAGGGGATGAGAACATTCAGTACTTC.

The genes are TRBV2 and TRBJ1-5; D not resolved. The V gene's germline CDR1 is SNHLY and CDR2 FYNNEI. This CDR3 is built from 14 residues. Deletions cut 0 bases from V and 3 bases from J, with 6 bases between. The CDR3 sequence: CASSEALINQPQHF. The CDR3 nucleotides read TGTGCCAGCAGTGAAGCGTTGATCAATCAGCCCCAGCATTTT.

V is TRBV30 and J is TRBJ2-3; no clear D gene. V was trimmed by 2 bases and J by 4 bases, leaving 16 bases between them. The V gene's germline CDR1 is GTSNPN and CDR2 SVGIG (reference sequence). The CDR3 contains 15 residues. The CDR3 sequence: CAWSLELSSSDTQYF. The CDR3 bases are TGTGCCTGGAGTCTCGAGTTGTCCAGCTCAGATACGCAGTATTTT.

This chain links TRBV4-2 with TRBJ1-2, with 8 bases identical to TRBD1. V lost 0 bases to trimming and J lost 5 bases; unmatched junction nucleotides: 8. The CDR3 extends over 16 amino acids. Germline CDR1 and CDR2: LGHNA and YNFKEQ. The CDR3: CASSQDRGTGGYGYTF. As DNA, the CDR3 is TGTGCCAGCAGCCAAGATAGAGGGACAGGAGGGTATGGCTACACCTTC.

The chain has TRBV7-2 and TRBJ2-7; either TRBD1 or TRBD2 may fit D (6 bases each). The CDR3 covers 13 residues. Germline loops: CDR1 SGHTA, CDR2 FQGNSA. V was pared by 6 bases and J by 8 bases, with 17 bases between. CDR3 region: CASRGAGTGQQYF. For the CDR3, the DNA is TGTGCCAGCAGGGGGGCAGGGACTGGCCAGCAGTACTTC.

The sample holds many counts of this clone. V is TRBV19 and J is TRBJ1-5; possibly TRBD1 for D (6 bases). The germline CDR1 and CDR2 sequences are LNHDA and SQIVND (reference sequence). The CDR3 consists of 14 residues. Trimming removed 5 bases at V and 1 base at J, with 9 bases between. CDR3 in amino acids: CASSGGGSNQPQHF. DNA of the CDR3: TGTGCCAGTAGTGGGGGGGGCAGCAATCAGCCCCAGCATTTT.

Concerning this clone: The junction and the germline gene differ at one end; a read error may be behind it. The chain uses TRBV14 and TRBJ1-1; no clear D. Germline V CDR1 and CDR2: SGHDN, FVKESK. CDR3 length: 13 amino acids. This CDR3 reads CASSQEGVGRRYF. The CDR3 DNA reads as TGTGCCAGCAGCCAAGAGGGAGTTGGTCGGCGATACTTT.

The J gene is TRBJ1-4, the V gene TRBV27, with 7 bases lining up with TRBD1. Trimming cost V 6 bases and J 5 bases; bases outside gene matches: 9. The CDR3 runs to 15 residues. Germline loops: CDR1 MNHEY, CDR2 SMNVEV (reference sequence). This chain's CDR3 is CASSPKWDRNEKLFF. The CDR3 DNA reads as TGTGCCAGCAGCCCCAAATGGGACAGAAATGAAAAACTGTTTTTT.

Points on this clone: A junction end diverges from the germline sequence, so it may reflect a read error. The rearrangement uses TRBV7-2 and TRBJ2-3; 7 bases are a match to TRBD1. Germline V gene sequence: CDR1 SGHTA, CDR2 FQGNSA. The CDR3 contains 12 residues. The CDR3 protein is CASSRPGQLKIF. The CDR3 DNA follows: TGTGCCAGCAGCCGCCCGGGACAGCTGAAGATTTTT.